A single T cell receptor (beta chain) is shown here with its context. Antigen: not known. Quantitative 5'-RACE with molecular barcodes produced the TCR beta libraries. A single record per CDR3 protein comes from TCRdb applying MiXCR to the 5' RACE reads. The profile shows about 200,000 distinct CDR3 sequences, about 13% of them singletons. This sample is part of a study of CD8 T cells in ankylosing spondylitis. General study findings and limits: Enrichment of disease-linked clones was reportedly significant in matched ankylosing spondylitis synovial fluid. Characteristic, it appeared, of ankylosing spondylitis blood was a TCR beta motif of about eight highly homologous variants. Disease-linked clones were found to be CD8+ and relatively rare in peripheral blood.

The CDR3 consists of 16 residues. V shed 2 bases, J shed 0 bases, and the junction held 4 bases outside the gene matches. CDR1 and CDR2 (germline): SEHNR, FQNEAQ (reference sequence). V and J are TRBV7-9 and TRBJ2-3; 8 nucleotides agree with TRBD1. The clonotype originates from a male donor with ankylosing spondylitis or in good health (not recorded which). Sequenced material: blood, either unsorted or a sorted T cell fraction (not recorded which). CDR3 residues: CASSLRTGTSTDTQYF. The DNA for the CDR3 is TGTGCCAGCAGCTTACGGACAGGGACTAGCACAGATACGCAGTATTTT.